The 8 T cell receptor beta chains given below trace back to one sample, sequenced in a study of T-cell reconstitution after alpha-beta-depleted transplantation in children. TCRbeta library preparation incorporated unique molecular identifiers. TCRdb re-derived calls from the PCR reads in MiXCR, one entry per CDR3 protein. The top ten clones hold roughly an eighth of a sample with 540,000 or so distinct CDR3 sequences, roughly 23% of them seen once. Source: PBMCs, mostly from graft donor cells, taken 360 days after TCRalphabeta/CD19-depleted stem cell transplant. All receptors derive from a boy younger than two who had a stem cell transplant for acute myeloid leukemia, so the T cells may come from the graft donor.

This clonotype was picked up a small number of times. V gene TRBV6-2 or TRBV6-3 combines with J gene TRBJ1-6, with TRBD1 matching 9 bases. Germline-derived CDR1 and CDR2 are MNHEY and SVGEGT. The CDR3 contains 15 residues. The V gene end was trimmed by 6 bases and the J gene end by 7 bases; junction bases not matched to a gene: 7. Here the CDR3 reads CASRADRGKNSPLHF. In DNA, the CDR3 is TGTGCCAGCAGGGCCGACAGGGGGAAAAATTCACCCCTCCACTTT.

This clonotype was found a few times. CDR3 nucleotide sequence: TGTGCCAGCAGCTTACAGGGACAGGGATCCGCAGATACGCAGTATTTT. Translated: CASSLQGQGSADTQYF. J is TRBJ2-3 and V is TRBV11-2, with 9 positions matching TRBD1. J was trimmed by 4 bases and V by 2 bases; bases with no gene match: 7. The CDR3 covers 16 residues. CDR1 and CDR2 (germline): SGHAT, FQNNGV.

This clonotype was detected many times. At one of its ends the junction is not consistent with the germline gene, which may arise from a read error. V usage is TRBV3-1 and J usage is TRBJ2-5; 8 bases are shared with TRBD2. The germline V gene has CDR1 LGHDT and CDR2 YNNKEL (reference sequence). The CDR3 totals 12 residues. CDR3: CASSQERLARNF. In nucleotides, the CDR3 is TGTGCCAGCAGCCAGGAAAGACTAGCGAGGAACTTC.

V gene TRBV6-2 or TRBV6-3 combines with J gene TRBJ2-1, with D tentatively TRBD1 or TRBD2 (5 bases each). V was shortened by 8 bases and J by 2 bases, with 10 bases between the two germline ends. The length of the CDR3 is 13 residues. The germline V gene encodes CDR1 MNHEY and CDR2 SVGEGT. The CDR3 spells CASEGWTYNEQFF. Written as DNA, the CDR3 is TGTGCCAGCGAGGGGTGGACCTACAATGAGCAGTTCTTC.

This chain links TRBV20-1 with TRBJ2-1; D possibly uses TRBD1 or TRBD2 (6 bases each). The CDR3 has 18 amino acids. Per the germline V gene, CDR1 is DFQATT and CDR2 is SNEGSKA (reference sequence). The ends were cut back, 3 bases at V and 8 bases at J, with 29 bases in the middle. CDR3 in amino acids: CSASARGLLGWDLDEQFF. The CDR3 DNA sequence: TGCAGTGCTAGCGCCCGGGGGCTACTAGGTTGGGATTTGGATGAGCAGTTCTTC.

This clonotype came up many times. The chain recombines TRBV6-1 with TRBJ2-1; 11 nucleotides agree with TRBD1. J was trimmed by 6 bases and V by 6 bases; bases with no gene match: 1. Germline-derived CDR1 and CDR2 are MNHNS and SASEGT. CDR3 length: 13 amino acids. CDR3 nucleotides: TGTGCCAGCAGCGGGACAGGGGGCAATGAGCAGTTCTTC. Translating it yields CASSGTGGNEQFF.

The chain links TRBV6-2 or TRBV6-3 to TRBJ1-4; possible D gene TRBD1, 6 bases. Germline V gives CDR1 MNHEY, CDR2 SVGEGT. The CDR3 consists of 14 residues. Deletions cut 9 bases from V and 8 bases from J, with 19 bases between. The CDR3 region has the DNA TGTGCCAGTGGACCCGGGACAACCTCGGAAAAACTGTTTTTT. The encoded protein is CASGPGTTSEKLFF.

The chain is built from TRBV7-2 and TRBJ2-1; D could derive from TRBD1 or TRBD2 (7 bases each). Germline CDR1 SGHTA, CDR2 FQGNSA. V lost 3 bases and J lost 6, with 15 bases in between. The CDR3 has 15 amino acids. The CDR3 here is CASSLQGGGLNEQFF. In nucleotides, the CDR3 is TGTGCCAGCAGCTTGCAGGGGGGGGGCCTCAATGAGCAGTTCTTC.